Listed below are T cell receptor beta chains from one sample, sequenced in a study of beta chain features in type 1 diabetes. Clones were sequenced by immunoSEQ multiplex PCR, and TCRdb holds only the in-frame ones, with some missing. The profile covers 300,000 to 350,000 clones, with 15% to 20% appearing a single time and about 0.045% taken by the ten largest. Sequencing was performed on naive CD4+ T cells from blood. These receptors all come from a woman younger than 35 in good health. The conserved cysteine and the conserved F or W are not part of the CDR3 here.

V gene,CDR3 protein
TRBV11-3,ASSVYRGSDEAF
TRBV5-4,ASSRLTQTGQY
TRBV11-2,ASSPTGTDTQY
TRBV12-5,ASGPGMMETQY
TRBV12-5,ASASRQGAYNEQF
TRBV5-1,ASRGSYEQY
TRBV7-2,ASSSSTGELF
TRBV29-1,SVGGGDRGPYEQY
TRBV7-2,ASSLERSSGGLAQY
TRBV7-9,ASSLRGTSGSLAKNIQY
TRBV29-1,SVERLRYAGRTQY
TRBV11-3,ASSFGGRASNEQF
TRBV7-6,ASSLEPGSYEQY
TRBV5-1,ASSGRTGGTDKKIGEQF
TRBV2,ASSESRTGIDYGYT
TRBV19,ASSIGPGANVLT
TRBV6-6,ASSYGATGLPYEQY
TRBV9,ASDRGGEKLF
TRBV18,ASSPMTTGDSTYEQY
TRBV5-6,ASSLRGGDNEQF
TRBV4-2,ASSQGLGSETQY
TRBV25-1,ASSARTSASSYNEQF
TRBV7-2,ASSLGSSAYEQY
TRBV2,ASSKSPVYGYT
TRBV29-1,SVRFSASSTDTQY
TRBV2,ASLTGGGTDTQY
TRBV5-1,ASSYLTETGYT
TRBV25-1,ASSPGISSTDTQY
TRBV11-2,ASSFIRDSEAF
TRBV23-1,ASSLLRGSNQPQH
TRBV7-3,ASSLRDRSYNEQF
TRBV4-3,ASSQELGTSGRPSTDTQY
TRBV29-1,SVEDGTRETQY
TRBV7-9,ASSFNNYGYT
TRBV2,ASRGTSADTQY
TRBV29-1,SVAGQGEGAF
TRBV4-3,ASSQDSGQPQH
TRBV5-1,ASSASGGGETQY
TRBV4-3,ASSQGTGRKDTQY
TRBV2,ASSGIRQGLNEQF
TRBV11-2,ASSLSGRYSFYEQY
TRBV7-9,ASSLLGQGEAF
TRBV19,ASSWGPPGTTSTDTQY
TRBV7-9,ASSRGQGADYGYT
TRBV5-1,ASSQQGDEQF
TRBV4-3,ASSQVAGGTADTQY
TRBV18,ASSPQGSRQPQH
TRBV7-2,ASSLNRREAEAF
TRBV6-1,ASRLAGGLETQY
TRBV5-1,ASSLEGYEQY
TRBV4-1,ASSQAGFGYEQY
TRBV29-1,SVWAQDSYEQY